This T cell receptor beta chain was retrieved from a study of T-cell reconstitution after alpha-beta-depleted transplantation in children (dated by TCRdb to about 2016). For the wider study: Using TCR repertoire profiling, the study quantitatively followed how T-cell immune reconstitution unfolded in children after TCRalphabeta/CD19-depleted allogeneic hematopoietic cell transplantation. General conclusions and limits of the study: About two months after transplant, the apparently early recovery of alphabetaT-cell counts reportedly depended on just several hundred clones that had expanded rapidly and came from non-depleted graft cells. Hyperexpanded clone frequencies declined over subsequent months; after one year, T-cell counts and TCRbeta diversity were mostly attributed to newly produced T cells. In some patients, the high TCRbeta diversity seen at day 60 was put down to recipient T cells and intrathymic progenitors that had survived conditioning.

What this sample's treatment or condition label stands for: allogeneic hematopoietic cell transplantation with graft depleted of TCRalphabeta T cells and CD19 B cells. Transplant recipients were children who received TCRalphabeta/CD19-depleted allogeneic hematopoietic cell grafts. Library preparation was by PCR. Instrument used: Illumina HiSeq 2500. TCR libraries were prepared with molecular barcoding, using unique molecular identifiers to normalize TCRbeta repertoire quantification. TCRdb cleaned the public reads at Q25 with fastp, built clones with MiXCR and kept in-frame beta chains. Rows with one shared CDR3 protein collapse into an entry with the most common genes and DNA. Recorded for this sample are fewer than 550,000 distinct CDR3 sequences; roughly 16% of them occurred a single time. The biggest ten clones account for approximately 29% of the sample. As to this clonotype: This clone's antigen is unknown. Nothing much larger sits one base from this clone, and base qualities are not available.

Reading from cysteine to phenylalanine, the CDR3 counts 14 amino acids. Of the read, only the CDR3 DNA is kept; its 42 bases are in frame from base 1. At the junction V is shortened by 4 bases and J by 7 bases; bases outside the gene matches: 6. CDR1 and CDR2 are drawn from the germline V gene: SGHRS, YFSETQ. The starting material was PBMCs, mostly from graft donor cells, obtained 360 days after TCRalphabeta/CD19-depleted stem cell transplant. The sequence was collected from a boy in the first two years of life who had a stem cell transplant for Wiskott-Aldrich syndrome, so the T cells may come from the graft donor. Recombination linked TRBV5-1 to TRBJ1-4; the junction holds 8 bases that match TRBD1. The DNA sequence follows: TGCGCCAGCAGCCCGACAGGGGTTAGTGAAAAACTGTTTTTT. This is translated as CASSPTGVSEKLFF.